One and the same sample provided the 24 T cell receptor beta chains below, sequenced in a study of blood T cell repertoires in COVID-19. Measured with immunoSEQ multiplex PCR; TCRdb has only the in-frame clones, and not every one. The sample yields about 100,000 clones, less than 85% seen once. The sequencing sample was made of peripheral blood. All receptors derive from a man in his 70s with active or convalescent COVID-19.

Worth noting for this clone: A single base is all that separates this from a far larger clone, so a read error is likely. The chain combines TRBV11-1 with TRBJ1-1; D might be TRBD1 (6 bases). Germline V gives CDR1 SGHAT, CDR2 FQDESV (reference sequence). This CDR3 comprises 14 residues. V lost 3 bases to trimming and J lost 1 base, with 9 bases between them. The CDR3 DNA is TGTGCCAGCAGCTTCGCAGGGGAGAACACTGAAGCTTTCTTT. Protein sequence: CASSFAGENTEAFF.

The J gene is TRBJ2-5, the V gene TRBV5-1, with D possibly TRBD2 on 5 matching bases. V dropped 2 bases and J dropped 5 bases, with 16 bases sitting between them. This CDR3 has 15 amino acids. Germline V gene lookup returns CDR1 SGHRS and CDR2 YFSETQ. CDR3 bases: TGCGCCAGCAGCTTAGGTAGCGCTGTAACGGAGACCCAGTACTTC. The encoded protein is CASSLGSAVTETQYF.

The chain employs TRBV9 and TRBJ2-1; tentative D call: TRBD2 (6 bases). CDR3 length: 13 amino acids. V lost 0 bases and J lost 5, with 6 bases in between. Germline V gene data show CDR1 as SGDLS and CDR2 as YYNGEE. CDR3 loop: CASSVGGNNEQFF. Here the CDR3 DNA reads TGTGCCAGCAGCGTAGGCGGGAACAATGAGCAGTTCTTC. Filled out from reference TRBV9 and TRBJ2-1, the complete variable domain reads DSGVTQTPKHLITATGQRVTLRCSPRSGDLSVYWYQQSLDQGLQFLIQYYNGEERAKGNILERFSAQQFPDLHSELNLSSLELGDSALYFCASSVGGNNEQFFGPGTRLTVL.

This clone has only one observation. This chain links TRBV2 with TRBJ1-5; D possibly corresponds to TRBD1 (6 bases). Per germline, CDR1 SNHLY and CDR2 FYNNEI. The CDR3 length is 14 residues. With 4 bases removed from V and 1 base from J, the gap between germline ends came to 8 bases. The CDR3, as DNA: TGTGCCAGCAGTGGGACAGCCAGCAATCAGCCCCAGCATTTT. Protein: CASSGTASNQPQHF. The full variable domain, completed using reference TRBV2 and TRBJ1-5, is EPEVTQTPSHQVTQMGQEVILRCVPISNHLYFYWYRQILGQKVEFLVSFYNNEISEKSEIFDDQFSVERPDGSNFTLKIRSTKLEDSAMYFCASSGTASNQPQHFGDGTRLSIL.

The chain recombines TRBV11-2 with TRBJ1-6, with D perhaps matching TRBD1 (6 bases). The length of the CDR3 is 14 residues. Germline lookup yields CDR1 SGHAT and CDR2 FQNNGV. Trimming stripped 3 bases from V and 9 bases from J, with 12 bases between. The CDR3 sequence is CASSFKQGRSPLHF. The CDR3 DNA follows: TGTGCCAGCAGCTTTAAGCAGGGGCGTTCACCCCTCCACTTT.

The chain employs TRBV19 and TRBJ1-1, with no clear D. The CDR3 contains 12 residues. Between the trimmed V and J ends, which lost 7 bases and 1 base, there was a span of 7 bases. The V gene's germline CDR1 is LNHDA and CDR2 SQIVND (reference sequence). The CDR3 DNA sequence: TGTGCCAGTAACGCAGAGAACACTGAAGCTTTCTTT. Protein sequence: CASNAENTEAFF.

The V gene is TRBV11-2, the J gene TRBJ1-2, with D uncertain. CDR1 is SGHAT and CDR2 is FQNNGV in the germline V gene. With 5 bases removed from V and 5 bases from J, the gap between germline ends came to 9 bases. This CDR3 has 12 residues. The CDR3 coding sequence is TGTGCCAGCAGCCTCGAGGGTTATGGCTACACCTTC. This codes for CASSLEGYGYTF.

The rearrangement links TRBV3-1 (or the pseudogene TRBV3-2) to TRBJ1-6; no clear D gene. The germline V gene encodes CDR1 LGHDT and CDR2 YNNKEL (reference sequence). V lost 0 bases, J lost 18 bases, and 12 bases lay in between. The CDR3 sequence is 12 residues long. CDR3: CASSQEGVSPHF. CDR3 nucleotides: TGTGCCAGCAGCCAAGAGGGAGTTAGTCCCCACTTT.

The V call is TRBV18, the J call TRBJ1-3, with 7 bases identical to TRBD1. The V gene's germline CDR1 is KGHSH and CDR2 LQKENI. V was clipped by 6 bases and J by 5 bases; unmatched bases: 7. The CDR3 spans 14 residues. CDR3: CASSPGQIRNTIYF. CDR3 nucleotide sequence: TGTGCCAGCTCGCCGGGACAGATACGAAACACCATATATTTT.

This rearrangement joins TRBV5-1 to TRBJ1-5; maybe TRBD1 (5 bases). V was clipped by 3 bases and J by 4 bases, with 14 bases between them. The CDR3 is 15 residues long. Germline CDR1 SGHRS, CDR2 YFSETQ. CDR3 in DNA: TGCGCCAGCAGCTCCCTCGGAGGGGAGAATCAGCCCCAGCATTTT. Residues: CASSSLGGENQPQHF. The entire variable domain, with the rest obtained from reference TRBV5-1 and TRBJ1-5, is as follows: KAGVTQTPRYLIKTRGQQVTLSCSPISGHRSVSWYQQTPGQGLQFLFEYFSETQRNKGNFPGRFSGRQFSNSRSEMNVSTLELGDSALYLCASSSLGGENQPQHFGDGTRLSIL.

This clone was picked up a small number of times. The J gene is TRBJ1-1, the V gene TRBV5-1; 7 bases are shared with TRBD1. The CDR3 sequence is 17 residues long. The ends lost 4 bases at V and 0 bases at J; junction bases unmatched: 12. The germline V gene has CDR1 SGHRS and CDR2 YFSETQ. The CDR3 loop is CASSPLAPDRVNTEAFF. CDR3 nucleotides: TGCGCCAGCAGCCCGCTCGCCCCAGACAGGGTGAACACTGAAGCTTTCTTT.

The sample holds a few counts of this clone. The chain carries TRBV19 and TRBJ1-5; 9 positions match TRBD1. The CDR3 consists of 17 residues. CDR1 and CDR2 from the germline V gene are LNHDA and SQIVND (reference sequence). V was clipped by 0 bases and J by 6 bases; unmatched bases: 9. The CDR3 bases are TGTGCCAGTAGTATAGATCGCCGGGACAGGGTCCCTCAGCCCCAGCATTTT. Translating it yields CASSIDRRDRVPQPQHF.

The count of this clone is one. The genes are TRBV9 and TRBJ2-1; 7 nucleotides line up with TRBD2. The CDR3 has 15 residues. The germline gives CDR1 SGDLS, CDR2 YYNGEE. The V gene end was trimmed by 0 bases and the J gene end by 4 bases; junction bases not matched to a gene: 4. The CDR3 nucleotides are TGTGCCAGCAGCGTAGCCGGACTAGGGTACAATGAGCAGTTCTTC. Encoded protein: CASSVAGLGYNEQFF.

The chain has TRBV6-5 and TRBJ1-1; D is unresolved. There are 14 residues in the CDR3. The V and J ends lost 2 bases and 0 bases respectively, with 7 bases between them. The germline gives CDR1 MNHEY, CDR2 SVGAGI. The CDR3 DNA sequence: TGTGCCAGCAGTTACGACTCGATGAACACTGAAGCTTTCTTT. This translates into CASSYDSMNTEAFF.

The chain links TRBV5-1 to TRBJ2-5; 7 nucleotides align to TRBD2. Germline CDR1 SGHRS, CDR2 YFSETQ. V was clipped by 0 bases and J by 4 bases; unmatched bases: 6. This CDR3 is built from 15 residues. The CDR3 bases are TGCGCCAGCAGCTTGGAGCGTGGGGAGGGAGAGACCCAGTACTTC. It translates to CASSLERGEGETQYF. The complete variable domain, with remaining parts taken from reference TRBV5-1 and TRBJ2-5, reads KAGVTQTPRYLIKTRGQQVTLSCSPISGHRSVSWYQQTPGQGLQFLFEYFSETQRNKGNFPGRFSGRQFSNSRSEMNVSTLELGDSALYLCASSLERGEGETQYFGPGTRLLVL.

V usage is TRBV5-1 and J usage is TRBJ2-7, with 9 bases lining up with TRBD1. CDR1 is SGHRS, CDR2 YFSETQ, per germline. CDR3 length equals 15 residues. With V trimmed by 2 bases and J by 2 bases, 5 bases remained unmatched. This CDR3 is CASSFGGTGTYEQYF. The CDR3, as DNA: TGCGCCAGCAGCTTCGGGGGGACAGGGACCTACGAGCAGTACTTC. Looking up the rest from reference TRBV5-1 and TRBJ2-7 gives the full variable domain: KAGVTQTPRYLIKTRGQQVTLSCSPISGHRSVSWYQQTPGQGLQFLFEYFSETQRNKGNFPGRFSGRQFSNSRSEMNVSTLELGDSALYLCASSFGGTGTYEQYFGPGTRLTVT.

The V and J genes are TRBV10-3 and TRBJ1-5, with TRBD1 identical over 12 bases. Per the germline V gene, CDR1 is ENHRY and CDR2 is SYGVKD. CDR3 size: 16 residues. The ends lost 3 bases at V and 7 bases at J; junction bases unmatched: 7. CDR3 DNA sequence: TGTGCCATCAGTGAAGGGACAGGGGGCTTAGGGCAGCCCCAGCATTTT. Translation: CAISEGTGGLGQPQHF.

V usage is TRBV9 and J usage is TRBJ2-3, with 13 bases identical to TRBD2. V lost 3 bases, J lost 5 bases, and 6 bases stayed unmatched. The CDR3 consists of 16 residues. The germline gives CDR1 SGDLS, CDR2 YYNGEE. The CDR3 loop is CASSGGLAGARDTQYF. The CDR3 region has the DNA TGTGCCAGCAGCGGTGGACTAGCGGGAGCCAGAGATACGCAGTATTTT.

The gene calls are TRBV18 and TRBJ2-7; TRBD1 matches at 9 bases. Germline V gives CDR1 KGHSH, CDR2 LQKENI. With V trimmed by 6 bases and J by 4 bases, 7 bases remained unmatched. The CDR3 runs 14 residues. The CDR3 bases are TGTGCCAGCTCGCCCGGGACAGGGTATTACGAGCAGTACTTC. It is translated as CASSPGTGYYEQYF. Combining the CDR3 with reference TRBV18 and TRBJ2-7 gives the whole variable domain NAGVMQNPRHLVRRRGQEARLRCSPMKGHSHVYWYRQLPEEGLKFMVYLQKENIIDESGMPKERFSAEFPKEGPSILRIQQVVRGDSAAYFCASSPGTGYYEQYFGPGTRLTVT.

In DNA form, the CDR3 reads TGTGCCAGTACTGAAAACGCGAACTCGATCACTGAAGCTTTCTTT. This translates into CASTENANSITEAFF. The rearrangement joins TRBV19 to TRBJ1-1; no firm D call. V was trimmed by 7 bases and J by 4 bases, leaving 19 bases between them. Germline V gives CDR1 LNHDA, CDR2 SQIVND (reference sequence). The CDR3 consists of 15 residues.

The rearrangement joins TRBV11-3 to TRBJ2-3; 9 bases map to TRBD2. With 1 base clipped from V and 4 bases from J, the junction kept 6 bases outside the gene matches. Germline V gene lookup returns CDR1 SGHNT and CDR2 YENEEA. This CDR3 has 16 amino acids. CDR3 sequence reads: CASSLGAGGSADTQYF. The CDR3 nucleotides are TGTGCCAGCAGCTTAGGAGCGGGGGGTTCCGCAGATACGCAGTATTTT.

For the CDR3, the DNA is TGTGCCACCAGCAGAGGTGGACAGGCTAATCAGCCCCAGCATTTT. It yields the protein CATSRGGQANQPQHF. This chain joins TRBV15 and TRBJ1-5; 7 nucleotides align to TRBD1. CDR1 is LNHNV, CDR2 YYDKDF, per germline (reference sequence). The CDR3 is made up of 15 amino acids. V was pared by 1 base and J by 4 bases, with 4 bases of the junction left unmatched.

About this clone itself: This sample also contains other DNA sequences that code for the same CDR3. The V call is TRBV6-5, the J call TRBJ2-7; 9 bases are shared with TRBD2. The V gene end was trimmed by 0 bases and the J gene end by 3 bases; junction bases not matched to a gene: 0. Germline CDR1 is MNHEY and CDR2 is SVGAGI. CDR3 length: 14 amino acids. CDR3 region: CASSYSRGGYEQYF. CDR3 sequence (DNA): TGTGCCAGCAGTTACTCGCGGGGGGGCTACGAGCAGTACTTC.

This clone was counted a few times. The CDR3 region is CSAPGQGGGKTEAFF. The CDR3 region has the DNA TGCAGCGCCCCGGGACAGGGAGGAGGAAAAACTGAAGCTTTCTTT. V and J are TRBV29-1 and TRBJ1-1; 9 positions agree with TRBD1. Germline V gives CDR1 SQVTM, CDR2 ANQGSEA. The V gene end was trimmed by 7 bases and the J gene end by 5 bases; junction bases not matched to a gene: 14. This CDR3 comprises 15 residues.